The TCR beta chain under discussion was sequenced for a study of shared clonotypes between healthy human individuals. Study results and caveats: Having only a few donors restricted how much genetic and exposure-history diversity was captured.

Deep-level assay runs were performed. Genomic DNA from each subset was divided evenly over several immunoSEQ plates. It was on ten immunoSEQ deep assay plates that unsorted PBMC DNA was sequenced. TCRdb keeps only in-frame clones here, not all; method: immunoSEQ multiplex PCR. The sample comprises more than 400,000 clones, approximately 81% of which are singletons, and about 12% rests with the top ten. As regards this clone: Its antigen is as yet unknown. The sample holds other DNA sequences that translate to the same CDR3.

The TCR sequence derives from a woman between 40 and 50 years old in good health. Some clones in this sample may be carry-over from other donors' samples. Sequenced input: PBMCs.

CDR3 loop: CASRTSGSSYNEQFF. The CDR3 nucleotides read TGTGCCAGCAGGACTAGCGGGAGCTCCTACAATGAGCAGTTCTTC. The chain combines TRBV28 with TRBJ2-1, with 12 bases fitting TRBD2. The CDR3 runs 15 residues. Germline V gene data show CDR1 as MDHEN and CDR2 as SYDVKM. J was trimmed by 0 bases and V by 6 bases; bases with no gene match: 0.